Included here is one TCR beta chain sequence, with context. This CDR3 spans 13 amino acids. V gave up 3 bases and J gave up 6 bases, with 12 bases separating them. Germline V gene data show CDR1 as MNHEY and CDR2 as SVGAGI. The record originates from a study of blood T cell repertoires in COVID-19. Clones were read by immunoSEQ multiplex PCR, and TCRdb kept only the in-frame ones, dropping some. In the table there are some 350,000 clones, more than 80% of which are singletons. The V and J genes are TRBV6-5 and TRBJ2-7, with no clear D. The clonotype originates from a woman aged 25 to 39 with COVID-19, enrolled during active disease. The sample was peripheral blood. CDR3 sequence reads: CASSYYPSSEQYV. CDR3 sequence (DNA): TGTGCCAGCAGTTATTACCCTAGTAGCGAGCAGTACGTC.